Given below is one T cell receptor beta chain in context. This sample was taken from a study of blood T cell repertoires in COVID-19. Across the whole study: Sites in the United States, Italy and Spain provided acute and convalescent COVID-19 samples. The analysed material was cDNA or gDNA that came from T cells, B-cell-depleted T cells, or PBMCs.

CDR3 length: 16 amino acids. V was clipped by 0 bases and J by 4 bases, with 13 bases between them. Germline values: CDR1 MNHEY, CDR2 SVGEGT. How the authors handled the data: Amplified reference gene primers provided the basis for estimating nucleated cell counts. Sequencing was performed with immunoSEQ multiplex PCR; in TCRdb, only in-frame clones are kept and a portion is missing. The D gene and trimming were derived from the DNA, and the V and J assignments and clone size from that table. The table records just under 55,000 clones, more than 85% of them present only once. The J gene is TRBJ1-3, the V gene TRBV6-2 or TRBV6-3; tentative D call: TRBD1 (6 bases). The sample comprised peripheral blood. This TCR derives from a man between 50 and 59 years old with acute or convalescent COVID-19. The CDR3 DNA follows: TGTGCCAGCAGTTACTCGGCGGACAGCGAAGGAAACACCATATATTTT. Its protein is CASSYSADSEGNTIYF.